The 11 T cell receptor beta chains in this list originate from one sample, sequenced in a study of cytomegalovirus exposure and HLA in healthy donors. Use of 60 Vbeta and 13 Jbeta primers characterized the PCR. Some clones are missing from TCRdb's copy, which holds only in-frame ones; the method was immunoSEQ multiplex PCR. This table holds more than 100,000 clones. What was sequenced was PBMCs. The receptor source for this set is a man in his forties in good health and CMV-seronegative.

The chain couples TRBV7-2 to TRBJ2-5; 8 bases align to TRBD1. Germline V gene data show CDR1 as SGHTA and CDR2 as FQGNSA. This CDR3 region has 14 residues. V was pared by 5 bases and J by 9 bases, with 11 bases of the junction left unmatched. The CDR3 nucleotides are TGTGCCAGCAGCATTTCTGGACAGGGAGTCCCCCAGTACTTC. The encoded protein is CASSISGQGVPQYF.

The chain recombines TRBV11-2 with TRBJ2-2, with 9 bases fitting TRBD1. Losses at the gene ends were 4 bases for V and 4 bases for J; bases not matched to a gene: 13. This CDR3 is 18 amino acids long. The germline V gene encodes CDR1 SGHAT and CDR2 FQNNGV. In DNA, the CDR3 is TGTGCCAGCAGCTCCCCAAAACAGGGGGCGCGTAGCACCGGGGAGCTGTTTTTT. This translates into CASSSPKQGARSTGELFF.

The chain has TRBV19 and TRBJ2-2; 9 positions match TRBD2. Germline V gives CDR1 LNHDA, CDR2 SQIVND (reference sequence). The CDR3 length is 17 residues. The ends lost 5 bases at V and 1 base at J; junction bases unmatched: 8. The CDR3 DNA is TGTGCCAGTAGTGGCGTAGCGGGGGCCTTGAACACCGGGGAGCTGTTTTTT. This sequence encodes CASSGVAGALNTGELFF.

The rearrangement uses TRBV5-1 and TRBJ1-4; D is unresolved. V was clipped by 2 bases and J by 3 bases, with 8 bases between them. Per germline, CDR1 SGHRS and CDR2 YFSETQ. This CDR3 has 14 amino acids. The CDR3 DNA reads as TGCGCCAGCAGCTTACGTTCAGCTAATGAAAAACTGTTTTTT. Protein sequence: CASSLRSANEKLFF.

The genes are TRBV10-2 and TRBJ2-7, with TRBD1 matching 10 bases. The CDR3 has 13 residues. After removal of 9 bases from V and 5 bases from J, the junction contained 7 bases not matched to a gene. CDR1 WSHSY and CDR2 SAAADI come from the germline V gene. CDR3 protein: CARGQGRWDEQYF. The CDR3 DNA reads TGCGCCAGGGGACAGGGGAGGTGGGACGAGCAGTACTTC.

V gene TRBV6-5 combines with J gene TRBJ1-1; no firm D call. This CDR3 has 15 residues. V was pared by 0 bases and J by 3 bases, with 11 bases between. Germline CDR1 reads MNHEY; CDR2 reads SVGAGI. The CDR3 sequence is CASSYSEVADTEAFF. In DNA form, the CDR3 reads TGTGCCAGCAGTTACTCGGAGGTTGCGGACACTGAAGCTTTCTTT.

This chain joins TRBV29-1 and TRBJ1-3; D call uncertain. From germline, CDR1 is SQVTM and CDR2 ANQGSEA. The germline V and J ends were trimmed by 1 base and 7 bases, with 8 bases remaining between them. There are 12 residues in the CDR3. This CDR3 is CSVEVYGNTIYF. DNA of the CDR3: TGCAGCGTTGAAGTATACGGTAACACCATATATTTT.

This chain uses TRBV6-5 with TRBJ1-2; the match to TRBD1 covers 8 bases. V dropped 5 bases and J dropped 7; count of bases not matched to a gene: 12. CDR3 length equals 15 residues. The germline V gene has CDR1 MNHEY and CDR2 SVGAGI. CDR3 in DNA: TGTGCCAGCAGTGGGACTGGGGCAGGGGGCTTTGGCTACACCTTC. Translation: CASSGTGAGGFGYTF.

The J gene is TRBJ2-3, the V gene TRBV10-2; 8 bases align to TRBD1. This CDR3 region has 14 residues. V lost 2 bases and J lost 8; bases outside the gene matches: 6. Germline loops: CDR1 WSHSY, CDR2 SAAADI. The CDR3 bases are TGCGCCAGCAGTGAGGAGACAGGGGTGGTTACGCAGTATTTT. Protein sequence: CASSEETGVVTQYF.

J is TRBJ2-2 and V is TRBV5-6, with D possibly being TRBD1 (6 bases). Trimming removed 0 bases from V and 4 bases from J, with 13 bases in between. Germline CDR1 reads SGHDT; CDR2 reads YYEEEE. The CDR3 covers 16 residues. Here the CDR3 DNA reads TGTGCCAGCAGCTTGGTTTCACAGGGTTCCACCGGGGAGCTGTTTTTT. As protein: CASSLVSQGSTGELFF.

The chain recombines TRBV6-1 with TRBJ2-1; 10 bases agree with TRBD2. With 6 bases clipped from V and 3 bases from J, the junction kept 5 bases outside the gene matches. The CDR3 spans 15 residues. CDR1 is MNHNS and CDR2 is SASEGT in the germline V gene. The CDR3 here is CASRIAGGFYNEQFF. DNA for the CDR3: TGTGCCAGCAGGATAGCGGGGGGTTTCTACAATGAGCAGTTCTTC.